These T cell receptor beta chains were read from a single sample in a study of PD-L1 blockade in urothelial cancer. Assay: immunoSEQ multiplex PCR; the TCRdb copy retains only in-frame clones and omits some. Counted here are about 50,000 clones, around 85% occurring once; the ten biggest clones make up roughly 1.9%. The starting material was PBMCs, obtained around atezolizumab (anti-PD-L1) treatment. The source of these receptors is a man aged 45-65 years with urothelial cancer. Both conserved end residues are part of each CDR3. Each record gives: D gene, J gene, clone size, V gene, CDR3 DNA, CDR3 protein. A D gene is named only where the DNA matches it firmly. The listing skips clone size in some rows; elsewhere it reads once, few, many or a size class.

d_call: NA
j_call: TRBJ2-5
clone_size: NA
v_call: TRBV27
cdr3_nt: TGTGCCAGCAGTTTAGGGACTCAAGAGACCCAGTACTTC
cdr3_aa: CASSLGTQETQYF

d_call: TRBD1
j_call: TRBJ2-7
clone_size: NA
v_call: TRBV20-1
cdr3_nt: TGCAGTGCGGACAGGGTGGGCGAGCAGTACTTC
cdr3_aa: CSADRVGEQYF

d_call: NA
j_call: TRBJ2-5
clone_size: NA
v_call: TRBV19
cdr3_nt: TGTGCCAGCAGAAAGAAACAGGGTTTGGAGACCCAGTACTTC
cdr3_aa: CASRKKQGLETQYF

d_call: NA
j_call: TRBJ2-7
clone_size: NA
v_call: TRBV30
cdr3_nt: TGTGCCTGGGCCCCCGACAGGAACGGGCCCTACGAGCAGTACTTC
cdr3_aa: CAWAPDRNGPYEQYF

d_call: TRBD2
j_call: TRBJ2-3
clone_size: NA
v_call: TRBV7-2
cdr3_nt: TGTGCCAGCAGCTTAGGAGGGACTAGCGGGGGATACCCCCCAGATACGCAGTATTTT
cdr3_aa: CASSLGGTSGGYPPDTQYF

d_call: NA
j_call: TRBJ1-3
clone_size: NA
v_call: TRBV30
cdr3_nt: TGTGCCTGGAGTGTACGGGGGGGTTTGGGAAACACCATATATTTT
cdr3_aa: CAWSVRGGLGNTIYF

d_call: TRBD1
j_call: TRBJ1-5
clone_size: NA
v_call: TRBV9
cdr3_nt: TGTGCCAGCAGCCCTGAGGGACAGCCCAATCAGCCCCAGCATTTT
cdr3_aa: CASSPEGQPNQPQHF

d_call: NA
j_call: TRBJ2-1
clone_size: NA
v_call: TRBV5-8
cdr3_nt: TGTGCCAGCAGCTTGGCCGGGGGTTTGTCCTACAATGAGCAGTTCTTC
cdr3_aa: CASSLAGGLSYNEQFF

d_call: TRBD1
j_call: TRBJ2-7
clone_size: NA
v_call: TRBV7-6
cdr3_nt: TGTGCCAGCAGCTTAGATGAACAGGGGTATTACGAGCAGTACTTC
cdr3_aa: CASSLDEQGYYEQYF

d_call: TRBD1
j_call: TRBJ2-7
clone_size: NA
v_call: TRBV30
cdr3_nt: TGTGCCGCCGGGACAGGCTACGAGCAGTACTTC
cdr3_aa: CAAGTGYEQYF

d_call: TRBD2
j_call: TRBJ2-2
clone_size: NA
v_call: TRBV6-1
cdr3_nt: TGTGCCAGCCTCCGGGGGGTTTCGTTAACCGGGGAGCTGTTTTTT
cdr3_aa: CASLRGVSLTGELFF

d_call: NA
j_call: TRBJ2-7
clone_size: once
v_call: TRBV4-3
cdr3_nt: TGCGCCAGCAGCCAAGAGGGTAGAGGGACCTACGAGCAGTACTTC
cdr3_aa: CASSQEGRGTYEQYF

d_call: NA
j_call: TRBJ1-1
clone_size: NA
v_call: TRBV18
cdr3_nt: TGTGCCAGCTCACCACTTACAGGGTTTGACACTGAAGCTTTCTTT
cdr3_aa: CASSPLTGFDTEAFF

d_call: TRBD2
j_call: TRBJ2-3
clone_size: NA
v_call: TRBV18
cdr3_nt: TGTGCCAGCTCACCCCTAGCGGGAGGGGATACGCAGTATTTT
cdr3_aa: CASSPLAGGDTQYF

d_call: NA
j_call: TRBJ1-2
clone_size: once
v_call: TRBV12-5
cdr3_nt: TGTGCTAGTGGTTTGGTGTCAACAGGGAACTCTGGCTACACCTTC
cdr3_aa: CASGLVSTGNSGYTF

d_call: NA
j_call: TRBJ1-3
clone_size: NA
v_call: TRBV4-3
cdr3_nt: TGCGCCAGCAGCCAAGACCGGACAGTCTCTGGAAACACCATATATTTT
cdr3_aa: CASSQDRTVSGNTIYF

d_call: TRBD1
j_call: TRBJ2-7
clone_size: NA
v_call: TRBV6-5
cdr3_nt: TGTGCCAGCAGTTACTCGGACAGGGGTTCCTACGAGCAGTACTTC
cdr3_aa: CASSYSDRGSYEQYF

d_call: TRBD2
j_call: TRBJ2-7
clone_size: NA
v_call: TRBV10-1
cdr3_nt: TGCGCCAGCAGTGAGTACTTAGGGACTAGCGGGAGAGGGGGGTTCTCCTACGAGCAGTACTTC
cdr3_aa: CASSEYLGTSGRGGFSYEQYF

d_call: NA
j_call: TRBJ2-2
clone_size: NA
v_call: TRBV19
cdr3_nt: TGTGCCAGTAGGTTCGGGGGAGGTAACACCGGGGAGCTGTTTTTT
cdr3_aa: CASRFGGGNTGELFF

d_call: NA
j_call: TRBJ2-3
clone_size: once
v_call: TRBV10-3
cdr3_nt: TGTGCCATCGGCGGTAAAGGGGGGGACACAGATACGCAGTATTTT
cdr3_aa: CAIGGKGGDTDTQYF

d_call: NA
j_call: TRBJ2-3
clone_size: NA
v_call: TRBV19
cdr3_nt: TGTGCCAGTAACCTACAGGGGGGGGTCACAGATACGCAGTATTTT
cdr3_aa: CASNLQGGVTDTQYF

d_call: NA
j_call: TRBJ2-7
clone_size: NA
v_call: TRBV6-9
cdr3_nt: TGTGCCAGCAGTTCGAGAGGCTGGAGCTCCTACGAGCAGTACTTC
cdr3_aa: CASSSRGWSSYEQYF

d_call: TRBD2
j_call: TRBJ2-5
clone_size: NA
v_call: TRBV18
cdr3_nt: TGTGCCAGCTCACCATTCGGGGGGACCCTCCAAGAGACCCAGTACTTC
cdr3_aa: CASSPFGGTLQETQYF

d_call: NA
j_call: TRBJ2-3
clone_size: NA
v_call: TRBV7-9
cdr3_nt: TGTGCCAGCAGCTTAGCGGAGGGCAGACACACAGATACGCAGTATTTT
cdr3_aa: CASSLAEGRHTDTQYF